The clone carrying this T cell receptor beta chain was seen just once. The data were obtained in a study of shared T cell receptors in the human thymus. The CDR3 length is 13 residues. Germline CDR1 GTSNPN, CDR2 SVGIG (reference sequence). Losses at the gene ends were 5 bases for V and 7 bases for J; bases not matched to a gene: 4. The method was immunoSEQ multiplex PCR; TCRdb's version includes in-frame clones alone and lacks a portion of them. Found here are hundreds of thousands of clones, 70% to 90% of them singletons; the top ten hold about 0.0094%. This same sample was also part of a study on human thymus T cells. From that second work: Usage of V and J genes appeared biased in thymic and blood repertoires. Related research described thymic repertoires that were highly overlapping among unrelated individuals.

This clonotype was obtained from a boy in the first two years of life with a congenital heart defect. Specimen: thymocytes. The chain is built from TRBV30 and TRBJ1-6; 8 positions match TRBD1. The CDR3 coding sequence is TGTGCCTGGCCGGGGGACAGGAATTCACCCCTCCACTTT. Its protein product is CAWPGDRNSPLHF.